This TCR beta chain was sequenced in a study of T cell responses to AZD1222 COVID-19 vaccine. As regards this clone: Its antigen remains unidentified.

Regarding the study as a whole: White British donors predominated, females outnumbered males, and clonal diversity was possibly underestimated.

Repertoires were generated with immunoSEQ multiplex PCR, while TCRdb's copy carries only in-frame clones and drops some. The table records around 100,000 clones, 88% of them present only once. Germline CDR1 MNHEY, CDR2 SVGEGT. The CDR3 is 16 amino acids. Trimming took 0 bases from V and 2 from J, leaving 10 bases between them. The rearrangement uses TRBV6-2 or TRBV6-3 and TRBJ2-2; a weak D match, TRBD2 (6 bases). The TCR sequence derives from an adult in good health. The sample consisted of peripheral blood, taken on day 0 of AZD1222 vaccination. The DNA of the CDR3 is TGTGCCAGCAGTTACTCGGGGACTCTTAACACCGGGGAGCTGTTTTTT. Protein product: CASSYSGTLNTGELFF.